This is a list of T cell receptor beta chains from one sample in a study of post-analysis software for immune sequencing data. MiXCR, applied by TCRdb to the PCR reads, yields one record per CDR3 protein. The sample yields some 890,000 distinct CDR3 sequences, about 53% seen once. The sequencing sample was made of blood. Receptors originate from a girl aged 10 to 17 with multiple sclerosis. Each CDR3 is given with its conserved first and last residue. A D gene is named only where the DNA matches it firmly. Clone size is not always given. Where it is, it says once, few, many or a class for expanded clones.

D gene	V gene	J gene	clone size	CDR3 protein	CDR3 DNA
TRBD2	TRBV7-7	TRBJ2-1	-	CASSLKLAGGIFPNEQFF	TGTGCTAGCAGCTTAAAACTAGCGGGGGGGATCTTTCCCAATGAGCAGTTCTTC
TRBD1	TRBV7-9	TRBJ1-1	-	CASSSAQGVNTEAFF	TGTGCCAGCAGCTCCGCGCAGGGGGTAAACACTGAAGCTTTCTTT
-	TRBV20-1	TRBJ1-5	-	CSATRGFSDSNQPQHF	TGCAGTGCCACACGGGGATTCAGCGATAGCAATCAGCCCCAGCATTTT
-	TRBV20-1	TRBJ1-2	few	CSAIYGNYGYTF	TGCAGTGCTATATATGGGAACTATGGCTACACCTTC
-	TRBV7-2	TRBJ1-1	-	CASSPYTVDSAEAFF	TGTGCCAGCAGCCCTTATACTGTCGATAGCGCTGAAGCTTTCTTT
TRBD2	TRBV4-2	TRBJ2-1	-	CASSRTGTSGYNEQFF	TGTGCCAGCAGCCGGACCGGGACTAGCGGGTACAATGAGCAGTTCTTC
TRBD2	TRBV7-3	TRBJ2-1	few	CASSPWVIAGVGDEQFF	TGTGCCAGCAGCCCCTGGGTCATAGCGGGGGTGGGGGATGAGCAGTTCTTC
TRBD1	TRBV3-1	TRBJ2-7	-	CASSHLAGTGYEQYF	TGTGCCAGCAGCCACCTAGCCGGGACAGGTTACGAGCAGTACTTC
TRBD1	TRBV27	TRBJ2-3	-	CASSSGRGRTDTQYF	TGTGCCAGCAGTTCTGGCAGGGGGCGTACAGATACGCAGTATTTT
-	TRBV3-1	TRBJ1-1	-	CASSQSLSGVEAFF	TGTGCCAGCAGCCAGAGCCTCTCGGGAGTCGAAGCTTTCTTT
-	TRBV15	TRBJ2-2	-	CATSRGPGELFF	TGTGCCACCAGCAGAGGCCCCGGGGAGCTGTTTTTT
TRBD1	TRBV28	TRBJ2-7	-	CASSTPRDRTPYEQYF	TGTGCCAGCAGTACGCCCCGGGACAGGACGCCCTACGAGCAGTACTTC
TRBD2	TRBV29-1	TRBJ2-1	-	CSVGLSSGRGDEQFF	TGCAGCGTCGGCCTCTCAAGCGGGAGGGGTGATGAGCAGTTCTTC
-	TRBV7-2	TRBJ2-3	few	CASSVTVSTDTQYF	TGTGCCAGCAGCGTCACTGTTAGCACAGATACGCAGTATTTT
-	TRBV12-5	TRBJ2-1	-	CASGFGNEQFF	TGTGCTAGTGGCTTCGGCAATGAGCAGTTCTTC
-	TRBV15	TRBJ2-3	-	CATSSNTHADTQYF	TGTGCCACCAGCAGTAATACACACGCAGATACGCAGTATTTT
-	TRBV29-1	TRBJ2-3	-	CSVDGDLIAEGGTDTQYF	TGCAGCGTTGATGGGGACCTGATCGCGGAGGGGGGCACAGATACGCAGTATTTT
-	TRBV20-1	TRBJ2-7	-	CSARVAGTPYEQYF	TGCAGTGCTAGGGTCGCCGGGACTCCCTACGAGCAGTACTTC
-	TRBV5-1	TRBJ2-1	few	CASSPPAGAADEQFF	TGCGCCAGCAGCCCCCCCGCGGGGGCCGCAGATGAGCAGTTCTTC
-	TRBV5-8	TRBJ2-6	-	CASSHMDSGANVLTF	TGTGCCAGCAGCCACATGGACTCTGGGGCCAACGTCCTGACTTTC
-	TRBV18	TRBJ1-2	few	CASSPAGANYGYTF	TGTGCCAGCTCACCAGCAGGGGCTAACTATGGCTACACCTTC
TRBD1	TRBV5-1	TRBJ2-1	-	CASSLGRTGAEQFF	TGCGCCAGCAGCCTGGGGAGGACAGGGGCTGAGCAGTTCTTC
-	TRBV20-1	TRBJ2-5	few	CSARDKGVGTQYF	TGCAGTGCTAGAGATAAAGGGGTTGGTACCCAGTACTTC
TRBD1	TRBV3-1	TRBJ1-1	few	CASAGAGGLMNTEAFF	TGTGCCAGCGCCGGGGCAGGGGGTCTTATGAACACTGAAGCTTTCTTT
-	TRBV29-1	TRBJ2-1	-	CSVGRVKQFF	TGCAGCGTTGGGCGGGTTAAGCAGTTCTTC
TRBD1	TRBV5-1	TRBJ1-4	-	CASSSGTGLNEKLFF	TGCGCCAGCAGCAGCGGGACAGGCCTTAATGAAAAACTGTTTTTT
TRBD2	TRBV20-1	TRBJ2-7	many	CSATGTSGYEQYF	TGCAGTGCTACCGGGACTAGCGGGTACGAGCAGTACTTC
TRBD1	TRBV24-1	TRBJ2-7	-	CATSEPGQEDSYEQYF	TGTGCCACCAGTGAACCCGGACAGGAAGACTCCTACGAGCAGTACTTC
TRBD1	TRBV6-1	TRBJ2-6	-	CASSEKQGAVGANVLTF	TGTGCCAGCAGTGAAAAACAGGGGGCCGTCGGGGCCAACGTCCTGACTTTC
-	TRBV6-5	TRBJ1-5	-	CASSYADGDNQPQHF	TGTGCCAGCAGTTACGCGGATGGGGACAATCAGCCCCAGCATTTT
-	TRBV2	TRBJ2-3	-	CASRVTPADTQYF	TGTGCCAGCAGGGTGACACCTGCAGATACGCAGTATTTT
-	TRBV7-6	TRBJ1-2	few	CASSLGETGATYGYTF	TGTGCCAGCAGCTTAGGGGAAACAGGAGCGACTTATGGCTACACCTTC
-	TRBV7-9	TRBJ2-3	few	CASSLVVDTQYF	TGTGCCAGCAGTTTGGTGGTAGACACGCAGTATTTT
-	TRBV5-1	TRBJ2-4	-	CASRPSEGDIQYF	TGCGCCAGCAGGCCATCGGAGGGGGACATTCAGTACTTC
TRBD2	TRBV5-1	TRBJ2-7	-	CASSWDPGLVFAEQYF	TGCGCCAGCAGCTGGGATCCGGGACTAGTTTTTGCCGAGCAGTACTTC
-	TRBV11-3	TRBJ2-5	once	CASSLVRGSQETQYF	TGTGCCAGCAGCTTAGTCAGGGGCTCACAAGAGACCCAGTACTTC
-	TRBV29-1	TRBJ1-1	many	CSVAPGLEAFF	TGCAGCGTTGCTCCAGGGCTAGAAGCTTTCTTT
-	TRBV3-1	TRBJ1-2	few	CASSQDRGQDYVNYGYTF	TGTGCCAGCAGCCAAGATAGGGGACAAGACTACGTGAACTATGGCTACACCTTC
-	TRBV20-1	TRBJ2-3	-	CSANILARGTDTQYF	TGCAGTGCTAATATACTAGCACGGGGCACAGATACGCAGTATTTT
-	TRBV7-3	TRBJ2-3	-	CASSLRAGAGDTQYF	TGTGCCAGCAGCTTAAGGGCAGGGGCCGGAGATACGCAGTATTTT
-	TRBV5-1	TRBJ2-3	-	CASSPVLDSSTDTQYF	TGCGCCAGCAGTCCGGTCCTCGACAGTAGCACAGATACGCAGTATTTT
-	TRBV5-1	TRBJ1-2	-	CASSVEFPGTGYTF	TGCGCCAGCAGCGTGGAGTTTCCAGGGACTGGCTACACCTTC
TRBD2	TRBV5-1	TRBJ2-3	-	CASSGASGRSTDTQYF	TGCGCCAGCAGCGGAGCTAGCGGGAGAAGCACAGATACGCAGTATTTT
TRBD1	TRBV10-3	TRBJ1-2	once	CAISESGTGEYPVPARGYTF	TGTGCCATCAGTGAGAGTGGGACAGGGGAGTACCCGGTTCCGGCTCGGGGCTACACCTTC
-	TRBV20-1	TRBJ1-2	-	CSARARGGLKTSGYTF	TGCAGTGCTAGAGCCCGGGGAGGGCTGAAGACGTCTGGCTACACCTTC
TRBD2	TRBV20-1	TRBJ2-1	-	CSARDVSGSSYNEQFF	TGCAGTGCTAGAGATGTTAGCGGGAGTTCCTACAATGAGCAGTTCTTC
-	TRBV4-1	TRBJ1-2	-	CASSQDRDLGYTF	TGCGCCAGCAGCCAAGACAGGGATCTTGGCTACACCTTC
-	TRBV29-1	TRBJ1-4	once	CSVAGVDEKLFF	TGCAGCGTTGCAGGGGTGGATGAAAAACTGTTTTTT
-	TRBV2	TRBJ1-2	-	CASSVGRGSRGYTF	TGTGCCAGCAGTGTCGGCAGGGGCTCCCGTGGCTACACCTTC
-	TRBV20-1	TRBJ1-1	once	CSARAPGMNTEAFF	TGCAGTGCTAGGGCCCCAGGGATGAACACTGAAGCTTTCTTT
TRBD1	TRBV7-3	TRBJ1-2	-	CASSPSGTGANYGYTF	TGTGCCAGCAGCCCCTCCGGGACAGGGGCTAACTATGGCTACACCTTC
-	TRBV6-2/TRBV6-3	TRBJ2-7	-	CASSWLDGSYEQYF	TGTGCCAGCAGTTGGCTGGACGGATCCTACGAGCAGTACTTC
-	TRBV5-1	TRBJ1-1	-	CASSPKGNTEAFF	TGTGCCAGCAGCCCGAAGGGGAACACTGAAGCTTTCTTT
-	TRBV12-3/TRBV12-4	TRBJ2-7	-	CASSGGAPYEQYF	TGTGCCAGCAGTGGAGGGGCCCCCTACGAGCAGTACTTC